The rows below give T cell receptor beta chains drawn from one sample of a study of T cells after yellow fever vaccination. In TCRdb, the 5' RACE reads were re-called with MiXCR into one record per CDR3 protein. The profile shows hundreds of thousands of distinct CDR3 sequences, roughly 3.5% of them singletons. The sequencing used PBMCs, collected on the day of the yellow fever booster vaccination. These receptors were obtained from a man between 18 and 35 years old who received the YFV17D yellow fever vaccine. Each CDR3 is given with its conserved first and last residue. Each record gives: V gene, CDR3 length, D gene, clone size, J gene, CDR3 DNA, CDR3 protein. The D gene is left open where the match is weak. Expanded clones get a size class; other rows say once, few or many, or leave the size out.

>TRBV29-1|13|TRBD1|.|TRBJ2-7
TGCAGCGTAGGGACAGGGGCCCTCTACGAGCAGTACTTC
CSVGTGALYEQYF
>TRBV5-1|15|.|many|TRBJ2-7
TGCGCCAGCAGCTTTTGGGCGGGGCCAGCCTACGAGCAGTACTTC
CASSFWAGPAYEQYF
>TRBV3-2|17|.|.|TRBJ2-5
TGTGCCAGCAGCCAACAACTAGCGGGGGGGCCGTGGGAGACCCAGTACTTC
CASSQQLAGGPWETQYF
>TRBV29-1|13|.|many|TRBJ2-5
TGCAGCGTTGAAGGGGACGGGCGGGAGACCCAGTACTTC
CSVEGDGRETQYF
>TRBV15|13|.|many|TRBJ2-7
TGTGCCACTCAGGGCGGGGGCCTCTACGAGCAGTACTTC
CATQGGGLYEQYF
>TRBV20-1|13|.|many|TRBJ1-5
TGCAGTGCTCCCCAGGGTTTCAATCAGCCCCAGCATTTT
CSAPQGFNQPQHF
>TRBV6-2/TRBV6-3|13|.|many|TRBJ2-1
TGTGCCAGCAGTTGGGACGGTTACAGGGAGCAGTTCTTC
CASSWDGYREQFF
>TRBV6-5|15|.|many|TRBJ2-7
TGTGCCAGCAGTTACTCCGGCCTAAAAGGCTACGAGCAGTACTTC
CASSYSGLKGYEQYF
>TRBV20-1|14|.|many|TRBJ1-1
TGCAGTGCAAGCCGGGGAAGGGTCGAAACTGAAGCTTTCTTT
CSASRGRVETEAFF
>TRBV10-3|14|.|many|TRBJ2-2
TGTGCCATCAGTGATGGCCGGGACACCGGGGAGCTGTTTTTT
CAISDGRDTGELFF
>TRBV10-2|16|TRBD2|.|TRBJ2-3
TGCGCCAGCAGTAAACCAGCGGGGGGGGGCACAGATACGCAGTATTTT
CASSKPAGGGTDTQYF
>TRBV7-2|15|TRBD2|many|TRBJ2-7
TGTGCCAGCAGCAAATTAGCGGGGCCGACCTACGAGCAGTACTTC
CASSKLAGPTYEQYF
>TRBV3-1|12|.|many|TRBJ2-2
TGTGCCAGCAGCCCACAGACCGGGGAGCTGTTTTTT
CASSPQTGELFF
>TRBV20-1|13|.|many|TRBJ2-7
TGCAGTGCTAGAGGGGGACACGCCTACGAGCAGTACTTC
CSARGGHAYEQYF
>TRBV5-1|13|.|many|TRBJ1-2
TGCGCCAGCAGCTCAGGGGTGGTAAATGGCTACACCTTC
CASSSGVVNGYTF
>TRBV20-1|12|.|many|TRBJ1-5
TGCAGTGCTAGAGCGGGGAATCAGCCCCAGCATTTT
CSARAGNQPQHF
>TRBV7-2|14|.|many|TRBJ1-5
TGTGCCAGCAGCTTAGTTAAGGGGAATCAGCCCCAGCATTTT
CASSLVKGNQPQHF
>TRBV6-2/TRBV6-3|19|TRBD2|few|TRBJ2-6
TGTGCCAGCAGCCTGAGGTATGCGGGGGGGCCCTCAGGGGCCAACGTCCTGACTTTC
CASSLRYAGGPSGANVLTF
>TRBV3-1|17|.|.|TRBJ2-2
TGTGCCAGCAGCCAAGATTGGCAGGGGGGGAACACCGGGGAGCTGTTTTTT
CASSQDWQGGNTGELFF
>TRBV20-1|12|.|.|TRBJ1-1
TGCAGTGCTAGGTGGCCGGACACTGAAGCTTTCTTT
CSARWPDTEAFF